Shown below are 30 T cell receptor beta chains from a single sample sequenced in a study of blood T cell repertoires in COVID-19. Assay used: immunoSEQ multiplex PCR; TCRdb lists only in-frame clones, some missing. The table records roughly 150,000 clones, around four fifths of them present only once. Material: PBMCs or T cells enriched from blood (not recorded which). These TCRs come from a man between 70 and 80 years old who had been exposed to COVID-19.

The genes are TRBV19 and TRBJ1-6; TRBD1 agrees at 8 bases. Looked up from germline, CDR1 is LNHDA and CDR2 is SQIVND (reference sequence). CDR3 length equals 13 residues. The V segment lost 7 bases and the J segment 7 bases; nucleotides outside the gene matches: 3. CDR3 protein: CASTRDRNSPLHF. CDR3 nucleotides: TGTGCCAGTACCCGGGACAGGAATTCACCCCTCCACTTT. The complete variable domain, with remaining parts taken from reference TRBV19 and TRBJ1-6, reads DGGITQSPKYLFRKEGQNVTLSCEQNLNHDAMYWYRQDPGQGLRLIYYSQIVNDFQKGDIAEGYSVSREKKESFPLTVTSAQKNPTAFYLCASTRDRNSPLHFGNGTRLTVT.

The gene calls are TRBV5-1 and TRBJ2-7; D might be TRBD2 (6 bases). Trimming took 0 bases from V and 5 from J, leaving 12 bases between them. There are 14 residues in the CDR3. Germline CDR1 SGHRS, CDR2 YFSETQ. CDR3 sequence: CASSLGGGNNEQYF. The DNA for the CDR3 is TGCGCCAGCAGCTTGGGTGGAGGGAACAACGAGCAGTACTTC. The variable domain in full, completed from reference TRBV5-1 and TRBJ2-7, reads KAGVTQTPRYLIKTRGQQVTLSCSPISGHRSVSWYQQTPGQGLQFLFEYFSETQRNKGNFPGRFSGRQFSNSRSEMNVSTLELGDSALYLCASSLGGGNNEQYFGPGTRLTVT.

This chain connects TRBV7-2 to TRBJ2-4, with 7 positions matching TRBD2. Germline CDR1 SGHTA, CDR2 FQGNSA. The CDR3 sequence is 21 residues long. V lost 0 bases, J lost 7 bases, and 24 bases stayed unmatched. CDR3 sequence: CASSLAPLTYYQRDAGNIQYF. The CDR3 DNA sequence: TGTGCCAGCAGCTTAGCACCATTAACGTATTACCAGCGGGATGCGGGGAACATTCAGTACTTC.

The table lists this clone with a few counts. J is TRBJ2-2 and V is TRBV7-8; D remains ambiguous. Germline V gene sequence: CDR1 SGHVS, CDR2 FQNEAQ. Trimming shortened V by 5 bases and J by 4 bases, and 8 bases separated the two germline ends. The CDR3 length is 13 residues. CDR3 protein: CASSRESTGELFF. In DNA, the CDR3 is TGTGCCAGCAGCCGCGAGAGCACCGGGGAGCTGTTTTTT.

This chain uses TRBV5-1 with TRBJ1-2; D is unresolved. This CDR3 contains 14 residues. Trimming removed 0 bases at V and 2 bases at J, with 8 bases between. CDR1 is SGHRS and CDR2 is YFSETQ in the germline V gene. The CDR3 DNA reads TGCGCCAGCAGCTTGGAGGCGGGGAACTATGGCTACACCTTC. Amino acids: CASSLEAGNYGYTF. Variable domain in full (rest from reference TRBV5-1 and TRBJ1-2): KAGVTQTPRYLIKTRGQQVTLSCSPISGHRSVSWYQQTPGQGLQFLFEYFSETQRNKGNFPGRFSGRQFSNSRSEMNVSTLELGDSALYLCASSLEAGNYGYTFGSGTRLTVV.

This chain uses TRBV2 with TRBJ2-7; D possibly corresponds to TRBD1 (6 bases). This CDR3 comprises 14 residues. With 6 bases removed from V and 2 bases from J, the gap between germline ends came to 14 bases. Per the germline V gene, CDR1 is SNHLY and CDR2 is FYNNEI. For the CDR3, the DNA is TGTGCCAGCAGACCCAGACAGGCAGCCTACGAGCAGTACTTC. Translated: CASRPRQAAYEQYF.

The CDR3, as DNA: TGTGCCAGCAGTCCGACAGGGTCTGGCGAGCAGTACTTC. It is translated as CASSPTGSGEQYF. This chain connects TRBV12-3 or TRBV12-4 to TRBJ2-7; 7 bases line up with TRBD1. This CDR3 spans 13 amino acids. V was clipped by 5 bases and J by 6 bases; unmatched bases: 7.

V is TRBV11-2 and J is TRBJ2-4; weak D call: TRBD2 (7 bases). V shed 3 bases and J shed 0 bases, with 15 bases lying between them. Germline loops: CDR1 SGHAT, CDR2 FQNNGV. The CDR3 has 17 residues. The CDR3 DNA reads TGTGCCAGCAGCTTGGATCGGGGGGCCATAGCCAAAAACATTCAGTACTTC. Its protein is CASSLDRGAIAKNIQYF.

The chain recombines TRBV4-1 with TRBJ2-7; TRBD1 matches 9 bases. Trimming removed 4 bases from V and 0 bases from J; junction bases left unmatched: 7. This CDR3 has 16 residues. CDR1 and CDR2 from the germline V gene are MGHRA and YSYEKL. This chain's CDR3 is CASSRGGTGLSYEQYF. The CDR3 region has the DNA TGCGCCAGCAGCCGGGGTGGGACAGGGCTCTCCTACGAGCAGTACTTC.

The chain is built from TRBV6-5 and TRBJ1-1, with D possibly matching TRBD1 (6 bases). The ends were cut back, 6 bases at V and 8 bases at J, with 16 bases in the middle. The germline V gene encodes CDR1 MNHEY and CDR2 SVGAGI. The CDR3 totals 13 residues. The CDR3 sequence: CASRRGGHREAFF. CDR3 sequence (DNA): TGTGCCAGCAGACGTGGGGGCCACAGAGAAGCTTTCTTT.

The V call is TRBV6-2 or TRBV6-3, the J call TRBJ2-1; D call uncertain. This CDR3 has 16 residues. Germline CDR1 is MNHEY and CDR2 is SVGEGT. V was cut by 4 bases and J by 1 base, with 14 bases left in between. The CDR3 loop is CASSSPSTPSYNEQFF. The CDR3 coding sequence is TGTGCCAGCAGTTCCCCTTCGACACCATCCTACAATGAGCAGTTCTTC.

This clone was observed a few times. The rearrangement joins TRBV10-3 to TRBJ1-5, with unresolved D. Trimming cost V 0 bases and J 0 bases, with 9 bases left between them. This CDR3 is 16 amino acids long. Per germline, CDR1 ENHRY and CDR2 SYGVKD. The CDR3 spells CAISESQVSSNQPQHF. The CDR3 DNA follows: TGTGCCATCAGTGAGTCGCAGGTGTCTAGCAATCAGCCCCAGCATTTT.

The chain carries TRBV9 and TRBJ1-6; D is uncertain. CDR3 length equals 14 residues. Germline values: CDR1 SGDLS, CDR2 YYNGEE. Trimming took 3 bases from V and 6 from J, leaving 10 bases between them. CDR3 residues: CASSALEINSPLHF. CDR3 nucleotide sequence: TGTGCCAGCAGCGCCCTAGAGATTAATTCACCCCTCCACTTT.

The CDR3 region has the DNA TGTGCCAGTAGTGAACAACGGGCGGGTAGCACAGATACGCAGTATTTT. It translates to CASSEQRAGSTDTQYF. V is TRBV19 and J is TRBJ2-3; perhaps TRBD2 as D (5 bases). CDR1 and CDR2 from the germline V gene are LNHDA and SQIVND (reference sequence). The CDR3 loop spans 16 amino acids. Trimming stripped 5 bases from V and 0 bases from J, with 15 bases between.

J is TRBJ1-2 and V is TRBV2, with 7 bases that match TRBD1. Germline CDR1 is SNHLY and CDR2 is FYNNEI. The CDR3 covers 12 residues. Trimming took 6 bases from V and 7 from J; bases not matched to a gene: 5. The CDR3 nucleotides read TGTGCCAGCAGGTTTAACAGGGGTGGCTACACCTTC. Protein product: CASRFNRGGYTF.

This rearrangement joins TRBV7-6 to TRBJ1-1; possibly TRBD1 for D (5 bases). Deletions cut 1 base from V and 5 bases from J, with 8 bases between. This CDR3 comprises 13 residues. Germline CDR1 reads SGHVS; CDR2 reads FNYEAQ. In DNA form, the CDR3 reads TGTGCCAGCAGCTTAGGGGGGAGGACTGAAGCTTTCTTT. Its translation: CASSLGGRTEAFF.

This clone was found a few times. The chain carries TRBV5-1 and TRBJ1-6; TRBD1 aligns across 8 bases. In germline, CDR1 is SGHRS, CDR2 YFSETQ. The CDR3 runs 16 residues. The J segment lost 7 bases and the V segment lost 4 bases, leaving 10 bases of the junction unmatched. The CDR3 DNA reads as TGCGCCAGCAGCATAGGACAGGGCCAAGGGAATTCACCCCTCCACTTT. It yields the protein CASSIGQGQGNSPLHF.

CDR3 DNA: TGTGCCAGCAGTTTGGGACATAACTATGGCTACACCTTC. Translating it yields CASSLGHNYGYTF. The chain couples TRBV12-3 or TRBV12-4 to TRBJ1-2, with a weak D call TRBD1 (6 bases). The V end was cut by 3 bases, the J end by 1 base, with 6 bases between. The CDR3 is made up of 13 amino acids.

The count of this clone is one. The chain carries TRBV7-2 and TRBJ2-7, with 11 bases that match TRBD2. The CDR3 is 14 amino acids. Looked up from germline, CDR1 is SGHTA and CDR2 is FQGNSA. V trimming: 5 bases; J trimming: 4 bases; junction bases outside the gene matches: 4. CDR3 region: CASSLSGGEYEQYF. CDR3 nucleotides: TGTGCCAGCAGCCTTAGCGGGGGGGAATACGAGCAGTACTTC.

The chain combines TRBV29-1 with TRBJ1-1; 8 nucleotides agree with TRBD1. V lost 6 bases and J lost 7; bases outside the gene matches: 4. Germline V CDR1 and CDR2: SQVTM, ANQGSEA. This CDR3 spans 11 amino acids. The CDR3 is CSVTGGGEAFF. The CDR3 DNA sequence: TGCAGCGTCACAGGGGGAGGTGAAGCTTTCTTT.

The chain combines TRBV28 with TRBJ2-1; the match to TRBD2 covers 8 bases. This CDR3 spans 17 amino acids. Germline-derived CDR1 and CDR2 are MDHEN and SYDVKM. V was pared by 2 bases and J by 8 bases, with 14 bases of the junction left unmatched. CDR3 amino acids: CASSLNSGTFGGDEQFF. Written as DNA, the CDR3 is TGTGCCAGCAGTTTAAATAGCGGGACCTTCGGAGGGGATGAGCAGTTCTTC.

The chain joins TRBV29-1 to TRBJ2-5, with TRBD1 matching over 8 bases. The germline CDR1 and CDR2 sequences are SQVTM and ANQGSEA. CDR3 length: 14 amino acids. Trimming removed 7 bases from V and 3 bases from J; junction bases left unmatched: 10. The CDR3 DNA reads TGCAGCGCGATAAATTCAGGGGGCGAAGAGACCCAGTACTTC. It translates to CSAINSGGEETQYF.

The chain combines TRBV5-1 with TRBJ2-5, with 7 bases lining up with TRBD1. From germline, CDR1 is SGHRS and CDR2 YFSETQ. CDR3 length equals 14 residues. The V and J ends lost 4 bases and 0 bases, in that order; junction bases with no gene match: 3. The CDR3 sequence: CASSIQGNQETQYF. CDR3 nucleotides: TGCGCCAGCAGCATACAGGGGAACCAAGAGACCCAGTACTTC.

This chain links TRBV4-3 with TRBJ2-7; TRBD1 matches 9 bases. The V segment lost 1 base and the J segment 0 bases; nucleotides outside the gene matches: 1. CDR3 length: 15 residues. CDR1 is LGHNA, CDR2 YSLEER, per germline. The CDR3 sequence is CASSQVGQGSYEQYF. The DNA of the CDR3 is TGCGCCAGCAGCCAAGTGGGACAGGGCTCCTACGAGCAGTACTTC.

This sequence joins TRBV19 and TRBJ1-1, with D hard to call. Germline assignment: CDR1 LNHDA and CDR2 SQIVND (reference sequence). V shed 4 bases and J shed 2 bases, with 8 bases lying between them. The CDR3 sequence is 13 residues long. The CDR3 DNA is TGTGCCAGTAGTAAGGAGGAAAACACTGAAGCTTTCTTT. This gives the protein CASSKEENTEAFF.

The chain uses TRBV3-1 (or the pseudogene TRBV3-2) and TRBJ2-3, with 13 bases aligning to TRBD2. This CDR3 has 16 amino acids. Losses at the gene ends were 5 bases for V and 3 bases for J; bases not matched to a gene: 5. Germline V gives CDR1 LGHDT, CDR2 YNNKEL (reference sequence). The CDR3 region is CASSSGLAGRTDTQYF. CDR3 in DNA: TGTGCCAGCAGCTCGGGACTAGCGGGGAGAACAGATACGCAGTATTTT.

This clone was seen only a few times. The chain uses TRBV2 and TRBJ1-2, with D uncertain. The CDR3 runs to 10 residues. The V end was cut by 8 bases, the J end by 10 bases, with 11 bases between. Germline loops: CDR1 SNHLY, CDR2 FYNNEI. Here the CDR3 DNA reads TGTGCCAGCCGTCTTAGAGCCTACACCTTC. This sequence encodes CASRLRAYTF. Using reference TRBV2 and TRBJ1-2 for the parts outside the CDR3, the full variable domain is EPEVTQTPSHQVTQMGQEVILRCVPISNHLYFYWYRQILGQKVEFLVSFYNNEISEKSEIFDDQFSVERPDGSNFTLKIRSTKLEDSAMYFCASRLRAYTFGSGTRLTVV.

The chain links TRBV28 to TRBJ2-3; 7 bases match TRBD2. Germline V lookup: CDR1 MDHEN, CDR2 SYDVKM. The CDR3 totals 15 residues. V shed 5 bases, J shed 8 bases, and the junction held 13 bases outside the gene matches. CDR3 protein: CASSRAGTKSGTQYF. CDR3 nucleotides: TGTGCCAGCAGTCGAGCCGGGACTAAATCGGGTACGCAGTATTTT.

This chain connects TRBV5-1 to TRBJ2-3, with D tentatively TRBD1 (5 bases). The germline V gene encodes CDR1 SGHRS and CDR2 YFSETQ. Trimming removed 4 bases from V and 3 bases from J, with 6 bases in between. The CDR3 length is 12 residues. CDR3 sequence: CASSTGTDTQYF. The CDR3 coding sequence is TGCGCCAGCAGCACAGGTACAGATACGCAGTATTTT.

V usage is TRBV11-2 and J usage is TRBJ2-7; possible D gene TRBD2, 6 bases. V dropped 5 bases and J dropped 1 base, with 15 bases sitting between them. The germline gives CDR1 SGHAT, CDR2 FQNNGV. There are 15 residues in the CDR3. In nucleotides, the CDR3 is TGTGCCAGCAGCCAGGAGCGGGTGTCGTCCTACGAGCAGTACTTC. Encoded protein: CASSQERVSSYEQYF.